Presented here are 16 T cell receptor beta chains from one specimen sequenced in a study of PD-1 blockade in classical Hodgkin lymphoma (dated by TCRdb to the early 2020s). The library was produced with the immunoSEQ multiplex PCR assay. Not all clones reach the TCRdb copy of this immuneACCESS table, which keeps in-frame sequences only. Checked studies attribute under half of the gap to unresolved V genes and leave the rest unexplained. Here the sample has some 50,000 clones; around four fifths occur a single time. Together, the top ten hold roughly 12% of the sample. The sample's time point label, decoded: cycle 4 day 1 (C4D1), after less than 7 weeks of nivolumab. Every trial patient had relapsed following autologous stem cell transplantation, and prior brentuximab vedotin exposure was what differed among cohorts A, B and C. This specimen was peripheral blood mononuclear cells (PBMCs), taken before the fourth cycle of nivolumab. The origin of the receptors is a human donor with classical Hodgkin lymphoma.

This chain connects TRBV2 to TRBJ2-5; 13 nucleotides line up with TRBD2. Per germline, CDR1 SNHLY and CDR2 FYNNEI. CDR3 length equals 16 residues. V was clipped by 10 bases and J by 5 bases; unmatched bases: 13. CDR3: CAIITSGRAGGETQYF. CDR3 sequence (DNA): TGTGCCATAATAACTAGCGGGAGGGCGGGTGGTGAGACCCAGTACTTC.

The rearrangement uses TRBV28 and TRBJ2-5, with TRBD1 matching 8 bases. Germline V gene sequence: CDR1 MDHEN, CDR2 SYDVKM. The CDR3 length is 15 residues. Unmatched junction bases numbered 7, after V lost 2 bases and J lost 5 bases. The CDR3, as DNA: TGTGCCAGCAGTTTAGCGCGGACAGGGATTGAGACCCAGTACTTC. It encodes CASSLARTGIETQYF.

This sequence joins TRBV2 and TRBJ2-4; D gene uncertain. Germline CDR1 is SNHLY and CDR2 is FYNNEI. CDR3 length equals 13 residues. With 5 bases removed from V and 5 bases from J, the gap between germline ends came to 10 bases. In DNA, the CDR3 is TGTGCCAGCAGTCTAGGACCGGAAAACATTCAGTACTTC. This translates into CASSLGPENIQYF.

This clone was detected once. V and J are TRBV18 and TRBJ1-5; D call uncertain. Trimming shortened V by 4 bases and J by 2 bases, and 12 bases separated the two germline ends. The CDR3 is 15 amino acids. Germline V lookup: CDR1 KGHSH, CDR2 LQKENI. CDR3 sequence reads: CASSRAERGNQPQHF. CDR3 nucleotide sequence: TGTGCCAGCTCACGGGCGGAGCGGGGCAATCAGCCCCAGCATTTT.

The CDR3: CASSFRPDGGYTF. The CDR3 bases are TGTGCCAGCAGTTTCCGTCCGGATGGTGGCTACACCTTC. The V and J genes are TRBV27 and TRBJ1-2; D remains unclear. V shed 3 bases and J shed 7 bases, with 12 bases lying between them. The CDR3 length is 13 residues. Germline CDR1 MNHEY, CDR2 SMNVEV (reference sequence).

This chain joins TRBV10-3 and TRBJ2-3, with 12 bases fitting TRBD2. This CDR3 is built from 16 residues. Per germline, CDR1 ENHRY and CDR2 SYGVKD. V dropped 2 bases and J dropped 5; count of bases not matched to a gene: 5. Written as DNA, the CDR3 is TGTGCCATCAGTGAGCGACTAGCGGGAGAGGTAGATACGCAGTATTTT. Its translation is CAISERLAGEVDTQYF.

This clone was counted only a few times. This chain links TRBV5-1 with TRBJ1-1; 8 positions match TRBD1. The CDR3 runs 15 residues. J was trimmed by 3 bases and V by 3 bases; bases with no gene match: 7. The V gene's germline CDR1 is SGHRS and CDR2 YFSETQ. The CDR3 coding sequence is TGCGCCAGCAGCTCCGACAGGGGTGTCGACACTGAAGCTTTCTTT. Amino acid sequence: CASSSDRGVDTEAFF.

The CDR3 here is CASRTNYGYTF. In DNA form, the CDR3 reads TGTGCCAGTAGAACTAACTATGGCTACACCTTC. The chain combines TRBV19 with TRBJ1-2; D unclear. CDR3 length: 11 amino acids. Trimming cost V 6 bases and J 0 bases, with 2 bases left between them. Germline V gives CDR1 LNHDA, CDR2 SQIVND (reference sequence).

The V and J genes are TRBV6-5 and TRBJ2-5; D is unresolved. CDR1 and CDR2 from the germline V gene are MNHEY and SVGAGI. The CDR3 totals 11 residues. Trimming removed 7 bases at V and 5 bases at J, with 8 bases between. CDR3 region: CASITGETQYF. The CDR3 DNA reads TGTGCCAGCATTACCGGGGAGACCCAGTACTTC.

The V gene is TRBV5-1, the J gene TRBJ1-1; D is possibly TRBD1 (6 bases). Germline V gene lookup returns CDR1 SGHRS and CDR2 YFSETQ. The CDR3 spans 16 residues. Trimming left V 4 bases short and J 10 bases short, with 26 bases between. CDR3 loop: CASSPEVVGGIWGAFF. The CDR3 DNA reads TGCGCCAGCAGCCCTGAAGTCGTAGGGGGGATTTGGGGAGCTTTCTTT.

The chain employs TRBV7-6 and TRBJ2-3, with D perhaps matching TRBD1 (6 bases). CDR3 size: 15 residues. V lost 0 bases, J lost 3 bases, and 10 bases lay in between. The germline CDR1 and CDR2 sequences are SGHVS and FNYEAQ. The CDR3 bases are TGTGCCAGCAGCTTAGCGTCACAGGGTACAGATACGCAGTATTTT. Its protein is CASSLASQGTDTQYF.

The rearrangement uses TRBV15 and TRBJ1-2; maybe TRBD1 (6 bases). This CDR3 is 15 amino acids long. Trimming took 0 bases from V and 7 from J, leaving 15 bases between them. Germline CDR1 reads LNHNV; CDR2 reads YYDKDF (reference sequence). CDR3 nucleotides: TGTGCCACCAGCAGAGATGTTGCAGGGGATTCTGGCTACACCTTC. Encoded protein: CATSRDVAGDSGYTF.

This sequence joins TRBV20-1 and TRBJ2-1; D call uncertain. V was cut by 3 bases and J by 7 bases, with 7 bases left in between. The germline V gene encodes CDR1 DFQATT and CDR2 SNEGSKA (reference sequence). The CDR3 sequence is 11 residues long. This chain's CDR3 is CSARGWNEQFF. Written as DNA, the CDR3 is TGCAGTGCTAGGGGGTGGAATGAGCAGTTCTTC.

This clone was seen more than once but under ten times. This chain uses TRBV6-7 with TRBJ1-1; possible D gene TRBD1, 5 bases. Being an ORF, TRBV6-7 has a function that is uncertain. With 1 base removed from V and 1 base from J, the gap between germline ends came to 13 bases. The CDR3 is 16 amino acids. The CDR3 spells CASSYYREGENTEAFF. The CDR3 nucleotides read TGTGCCAGCAGTTACTACCGCGAAGGGGAGAACACTGAAGCTTTCTTT.

The chain has TRBV7-8 and TRBJ2-2; no definite D call. V shed 5 bases and J shed 0 bases, with 13 bases lying between them. The CDR3 loop spans 16 amino acids. Germline CDR1 and CDR2: SGHVS and FQNEAQ. CDR3 DNA sequence: TGTGCCAGCAGCATTTGGAGCAGGTCGAACACCGGGGAGCTGTTTTTT. The encoded protein is CASSIWSRSNTGELFF.

About this clone: At one of its ends the junction is not consistent with the germline gene, which may arise from a read error. The same CDR3 also results from other DNA sequences found in this sample. The chain has TRBV27 and TRBJ2-5; no reliable D call. Germline V gene lookup returns CDR1 MNHEY and CDR2 SMNVEV (reference sequence). The CDR3 has 11 amino acids. In DNA form, the CDR3 reads TGTGCCAGTAGTTTCCAAGAGACCCAGTACTTC. This translates into CASSFQETQYF.